The 31 T cell receptor beta chains below all came from one sample that was sequenced in a study of T cell clones after liver transplantation. The assay was immunoSEQ multiplex PCR, and TCRdb's table has in-frame clones only and misses some. This sample yields approximately 70,000 clones, of which under 90% are seen a single time; approximately 2.1% belongs to the top ten. The material was CD4+ T cells from blood, obtained 48 to 50 months after liver transplant. The source is a human patient who received a liver transplant. Some T cells may be graft donor cells.

V is TRBV7-2 and J is TRBJ2-3, with D unresolved. CDR3 size: 15 residues. Trimming left V 2 bases short and J 0 bases short, with 9 bases between. Per germline, CDR1 SGHTA and CDR2 FQGNSA. The chain's CDR3 is CASSLRLTSTDTQYF. CDR3 bases: TGTGCCAGCAGCTTAAGGCTAACTAGCACAGATACGCAGTATTTT. The entire variable domain, with the rest obtained from reference TRBV7-2 and TRBJ2-3, is as follows: GAGVSQSPSNKVTEKGKDVELRCDPISGHTALYWYRQSLGQGLEFLIYFQGNSAPDKSGLPSDRFSAERTGGSVSTLTIQRTQQEDSAVYLCASSLRLTSTDTQYFGPGTRLTVL.

This clone was detected only a few times. The rearrangement uses TRBV5-8 and TRBJ2-6; D is unresolved. V dropped 1 base and J dropped 0 bases, with 14 bases sitting between them. The length of the CDR3 is 18 residues. Per germline, CDR1 SGHTS and CDR2 YDEGEE. CDR3 bases: TGTGCCAGCAGCTTGTATATCTTCGGAAGCTCTGGGGCCAACGTCCTGACTTTC. Its translation: CASSLYIFGSSGANVLTF.

The rearrangement uses TRBV13 and TRBJ2-5, with 14 nucleotides matching TRBD2. This CDR3 is 17 amino acids long. With V trimmed by 5 bases and J by 3 bases, 8 bases remained unmatched. CDR1 PRHDT and CDR2 FYEKMQ come from the germline V gene (reference sequence). The CDR3 DNA sequence: TGTGCCAGCAGCCTAGTGGGACTAGCGGGAGTCGAAGAGACCCAGTACTTC. It codes for CASSLVGLAGVEETQYF. The whole variable domain, remainder taken from reference TRBV13 and TRBJ2-5, is AAGVIQSPRHLIKEKRETATLKCYPIPRHDTVYWYQQGPGQDPQFLISFYEKMQSDKGSIPDRFSAQQFSDYHSELNMSSLELGDSALYFCASSLVGLAGVEETQYFGPGTRLLVL.

This chain uses TRBV18 with TRBJ2-5; TRBD1 matches 10 bases. CDR1 KGHSH and CDR2 LQKENI come from the germline V gene. V shed 3 bases, J shed 4 bases, and the junction held 8 bases outside the gene matches. The CDR3 spans 16 residues. In DNA, the CDR3 is TGTGCCAGCTCACCCCTCGGCAGGACAGGGGGAGAGACCCAGTACTTC. This sequence encodes CASSPLGRTGGETQYF.

This clone is a singleton in its sample. The J gene is TRBJ2-3, the V gene TRBV11-2; D is unclear. Trimming removed 0 bases at V and 4 bases at J, with 5 bases between. There are 13 residues in the CDR3. Germline V CDR1 and CDR2: SGHAT, FQNNGV. The CDR3 bases are TGTGCCAGCAGCTTAGATCAGGCAGATACGCAGTATTTT. It is translated as CASSLDQADTQYF.

The J gene is TRBJ2-7, the V gene TRBV2; TRBD1 might be the D (6 bases). V lost 4 bases to trimming and J lost 5 bases, with 12 bases between them. Germline CDR1 SNHLY, CDR2 FYNNEI. The CDR3 is 13 amino acids. Here the CDR3 DNA reads TGTGCCAGCAGTGGCGGTAGGGGGAACGAGCAGTACTTC. Protein product: CASSGGRGNEQYF.

This chain links TRBV7-9 with TRBJ2-3; TRBD2 might be the D (7 bases). Germline lookup yields CDR1 SEHNR and CDR2 FQNEAQ (reference sequence). Between the trimmed V and J ends, which lost 5 bases and 6 bases, there was a span of 21 bases. CDR3 length equals 16 residues. The CDR3: CASSPLGQRGLDTQYF. As DNA, the CDR3 is TGTGCCAGCAGCCCTTTAGGACAGCGGGGATTGGATACGCAGTATTTT.

This clone was seen at least ten times. J is TRBJ1-2 and V is TRBV6-6; the D is unclear. V was pared by 6 bases and J by 8 bases, with 7 bases between. From germline, CDR1 is MNHNY and CDR2 SVGAGI (reference sequence). The CDR3 is made up of 10 amino acids. The CDR3 reads CASSPQGYTF. In DNA form, the CDR3 reads TGTGCCAGCAGCCCACAGGGCTACACCTTC.

The V call is TRBV11-2, the J call TRBJ2-3, with D perhaps assigned TRBD1 or TRBD2 (5 bases each). Trimming stripped 2 bases from V and 4 bases from J, with 10 bases between. This CDR3 has 14 amino acids. Germline V CDR1 and CDR2: SGHAT, FQNNGV. The CDR3 region is CASSLRGSPDTQYF. CDR3 bases: TGTGCCAGCAGCTTACGGGGCAGCCCAGATACGCAGTATTTT.

The V and J genes are TRBV7-2 and TRBJ2-3; no definite D call. Deletions cut 1 base from V and 2 bases from J, with 7 bases between. The germline CDR1 and CDR2 sequences are SGHTA and FQGNSA. This CDR3 is 14 amino acids long. The CDR3 coding sequence is TGTGCCAGCAGCTTAGACGGGTACACAGATACGCAGTATTTT. As protein: CASSLDGYTDTQYF.

Only a few counts were recorded for this clone. The V and J genes are TRBV7-2 and TRBJ1-2; D gene ambiguous. Germline loops: CDR1 SGHTA, CDR2 FQGNSA. V lost 5 bases, J lost 4 bases, and 8 bases lay in between. There are 12 residues in the CDR3. CDR3 coding DNA: TGTGCCAGCAGCAGGTTGGGCTATGGCTACACCTTC. Its protein is CASSRLGYGYTF.

The J gene is TRBJ2-5, the V gene TRBV5-1; D may match TRBD1 or TRBD2 (6 bases each). The CDR3 is 13 residues long. V lost 4 bases, J lost 9 bases, and 16 bases lay in between. Germline CDR1 is SGHRS and CDR2 is YFSETQ. CDR3 region: CASSPGDSEAQYF. CDR3 in DNA: TGCGCCAGCAGCCCAGGGGACTCGGAGGCCCAGTACTTC.

In its sample, this clone is medium-sized. CDR3 nucleotide sequence: TGTGCCAGCAGCCAAGATGGGACAGCGCCCAGCTCTGGAAACACCATATATTTT. Its protein is CASSQDGTAPSSGNTIYF. This chain uses TRBV4-2 with TRBJ1-3; 7 bases fit TRBD1. Trimming cost V 0 bases and J 0 bases; bases outside gene matches: 8. Germline assignment: CDR1 LGHNA and CDR2 YNFKEQ. The CDR3 has 18 amino acids.

This clone was found a few times. The chain combines TRBV6-1 with TRBJ1-3; 9 bases match TRBD1. The V gene's germline CDR1 is MNHNS and CDR2 SASEGT. Trimming at V came to 6 bases and at J to 2 bases, leaving 5 bases not matched to a gene. The CDR3 loop spans 15 amino acids. CDR3 residues: CASREDRGPGNTIYF. The CDR3 nucleotides are TGTGCCAGCAGAGAGGACAGGGGACCTGGAAACACCATATATTTT.

The chain links TRBV19 to TRBJ2-3; 11 nucleotides agree with TRBD2. V lost 4 bases to trimming and J lost 2 bases; unmatched junction nucleotides: 5. The CDR3 contains 16 residues. The germline V gene has CDR1 LNHDA and CDR2 SQIVND (reference sequence). DNA for the CDR3: TGTGCCAGTAGTAAACGACTAGCGGGGAACACAGATACGCAGTATTTT. This codes for CASSKRLAGNTDTQYF. The full variable domain, in which reference TRBV19 and TRBJ2-3 provide the parts outside the CDR3, is DGGITQSPKYLFRKEGQNVTLSCEQNLNHDAMYWYRQDPGQGLRLIYYSQIVNDFQKGDIAEGYSVSREKKESFPLTVTSAQKNPTAFYLCASSKRLAGNTDTQYFGPGTRLTVL.

The sample holds a few counts of this clone. The gene calls are TRBV21-1 and TRBJ1-1; TRBD1 is taken as the D call from the table, unchecked against the DNA. TRBV21-1 is a listed pseudogene. There are 15 residues in the CDR3. This chain's CDR3 is CASSMGHRPNTEAFF. The CDR3 DNA sequence: TGTGCCAGCAGCATGGGACACCGGCCGAACACTGAAGCTTTCTTT.

This sequence joins TRBV15 and TRBJ2-2; no clear D gene. Trimming left V 5 bases short and J 9 bases short, with 10 bases between. CDR3 length: 12 amino acids. Germline V lookup: CDR1 LNHNV, CDR2 YYDKDF (reference sequence). The CDR3 reads CATSSYPRELFF. The CDR3, as DNA: TGTGCCACCAGCTCCTATCCCCGGGAGCTGTTTTTT.

Written as DNA, the CDR3 is TGTGCCAGCAGTTCAGGGATCGGAGCTTTCTTT. It yields the protein CASSSGIGAFF. The chain recombines TRBV5-6 with TRBJ1-1; a weak D match, TRBD1 (5 bases). V shed 5 bases and J shed 10 bases, with 12 bases lying between them. The CDR3 is made up of 11 amino acids. Germline V gives CDR1 SGHDT, CDR2 YYEEEE.

The V call is TRBV7-2, the J call TRBJ1-5; D ambiguous. Trimming pared 5 bases from V and 2 bases from J, leaving 13 bases between. This CDR3 spans 15 amino acids. Per germline, CDR1 SGHTA and CDR2 FQGNSA. The CDR3: CASSATVSGNQPQHF. DNA of the CDR3: TGTGCCAGCAGCGCGACGGTCAGCGGCAATCAGCCCCAGCATTTT.

V is TRBV5-5 and J is TRBJ1-1; 11 nucleotides agree with TRBD1. Trimming took 2 bases from V and 7 from J; bases not matched to a gene: 7. The germline gives CDR1 SGHKS, CDR2 YYEKEE (reference sequence). This CDR3 has 15 residues. CDR3 DNA sequence: TGTGCCAGCAGCTTTCTGCCGGGACAGGGGGTTGAAGCTTTCTTT. It codes for CASSFLPGQGVEAFF.

The rearrangement links TRBV6-6 to TRBJ1-4, with TRBD1 matching over 7 bases. V was clipped by 5 bases and J by 7 bases; unmatched bases: 13. CDR3 length: 16 residues. The germline CDR1 and CDR2 sequences are MNHNY and SVGAGI (reference sequence). The CDR3 sequence: CASSLPHRGSGEKLFF. Written as DNA, the CDR3 is TGTGCCAGCAGTCTACCTCACAGGGGCAGCGGTGAAAAACTGTTTTTT.

This clone has just one count. The chain joins TRBV4-3 to TRBJ2-1; D possibly corresponds to TRBD1 (6 bases). This CDR3 contains 14 residues. The germline V and J ends were trimmed by 1 base and 9 bases, with 13 bases remaining between them. The germline gives CDR1 LGHNA, CDR2 YSLEER. Here the CDR3 DNA reads TGCGCCAGCAGCCAAGGAACAGGGCGAGGTGAGCAGTTCTTC. This gives the protein CASSQGTGRGEQFF.

Note on this clone: The junction departs from germline at one end; a sequencing error may be responsible. The genes are TRBV6-5 and TRBJ1-3; the D is unclear. This CDR3 comprises 12 residues. The germline V gene has CDR1 MNHEY and CDR2 SVGAGI. CDR3: CASSNSGNTIYF. DNA for the CDR3: TGTGCCAGCAGTAACTCTGGAAACACCATATATTTT.

The chain is built from TRBV9 and TRBJ2-7; D is tentatively TRBD1 or TRBD2 (7 bases each). Per the germline V gene, CDR1 is SGDLS and CDR2 is YYNGEE. This CDR3 has 14 amino acids. Trimming stripped 2 bases from V and 6 bases from J, with 15 bases between. CDR3 sequence: CASSVTGSGGEQYF. For the CDR3, the DNA is TGTGCCAGCAGCGTGACAGGGTCGGGAGGCGAGCAGTACTTC.

This chain joins TRBV7-3 and TRBJ2-2, with 12 bases matching TRBD2. Looked up from germline, CDR1 is SGHTA and CDR2 is FQGTGA. Germline trimming cut 5 bases from V and 2 bases from J; bases unmatched to any gene: 6. CDR3 length equals 17 residues. This CDR3 reads CASSLLAGGANTGELFF. CDR3 DNA sequence: TGTGCCAGCAGCCTACTAGCGGGGGGCGCTAACACCGGGGAGCTGTTTTTT. The whole variable domain, remainder taken from reference TRBV7-3 and TRBJ2-2, is GAGVSQTPSNKVTEKGKYVELRCDPISGHTALYWYRQSLGQGPEFLIYFQGTGAADDSGLPNDRFFAVRPEGSVSTLKIQRTERGDSAVYLCASSLLAGGANTGELFFGEGSRLTVL.

The chain links TRBV5-1 to TRBJ2-3; D is ambiguous. This CDR3 has 10 amino acids. Germline V gene lookup returns CDR1 SGHRS and CDR2 YFSETQ. V was trimmed by 4 bases and J by 4 bases, leaving 1 base between them. CDR3 sequence reads: CASSPDTQYF. The DNA of the CDR3 is TGCGCCAGCAGCCCAGATACGCAGTATTTT.

The V gene is TRBV5-6, the J gene TRBJ1-3; D gene uncertain. CDR1 is SGHDT and CDR2 is YYEEEE in the germline V gene. Deletions cut 3 bases from V and 5 bases from J, with 6 bases between. The CDR3 has 12 residues. This CDR3 reads CASSYSRNTIYF. CDR3 in DNA: TGTGCCAGCAGCTACAGTCGAAACACCATATATTTT.

In regard to this clone: The germline gene is not matched at one end of the junction; a read error may be the cause. The sample has other DNA sequences that encode this CDR3 too. The chain couples TRBV18 to TRBJ1-4; 8 bases align to TRBD1. CDR1 KGHSH and CDR2 LQKENI come from the germline V gene. There are 15 residues in the CDR3. CDR3 in amino acids: CASSQDRGPHEKLFF. The CDR3 bases are TGCGCCAGCTCACAAGACAGGGGCCCGCATGAAAAACTGTTTTTT.

The J gene is TRBJ2-3, the V gene TRBV19; TRBD1 matches at 8 bases. This CDR3 contains 18 residues. Trimming removed 9 bases from V and 4 bases from J; junction bases left unmatched: 21. Germline V gene lookup returns CDR1 LNHDA and CDR2 SQIVND (reference sequence). The CDR3 loop is CARVPGGVAAKAADTQYF. The CDR3 DNA reads as TGTGCCAGGGTACCAGGGGGCGTAGCGGCTAAAGCGGCAGATACGCAGTATTTT.

V gene TRBV6-1 combines with J gene TRBJ1-2; 9 bases align to TRBD1. The ends lost 1 base at V and 5 bases at J; junction bases unmatched: 14. The CDR3 covers 18 residues. Germline CDR1 reads MNHNS; CDR2 reads SASEGT. CDR3 protein: CASSEVPPEDRGGYGYTF. CDR3 DNA: TGTGCCAGCAGTGAAGTACCTCCCGAGGACAGGGGAGGATATGGCTACACCTTC.

This chain joins TRBV30 and TRBJ1-2; D gene ambiguous. CDR3 length equals 13 residues. Germline CDR1 and CDR2: GTSNPN and SVGIG (reference sequence). V was trimmed by 5 bases and J by 7 bases, leaving 17 bases between them. CDR3 residues: CAWGTGRMRGYTF. For the CDR3, the DNA is TGTGCCTGGGGTACGGGCAGGATGCGTGGCTACACCTTC.